This T cell receptor (beta chain) was obtained from a study of cytomegalovirus exposure and HLA in healthy donors (dated by TCRdb to 2017 to 2019). Concerning the study at large: An earlier analysis of some 600 of the donors reported approximately 300 Gb of sequence data and approximately 120 million unique TCR beta sequences obtained from some 200 million T cells. Among about 410 genotyped donors of the cohort, an average of roughly 230,000 unique TCR beta nucleotide sequences was sequenced per donor, of which approximately 18% were non-productive. A later analysis re-analyzed previously published TCR beta repertoires from about 730 donors and added high-resolution HLA genotyping to study TCR occurrence patterns. HLA typing included class I and class II loci at four-digit resolution. Every repertoire in the discovery cohort had been generated on one and the same sequencing platform. A later genetic analysis took genome-wide SNP genotypes for about 65% of the 666 donors and used that subset as a discovery cohort. An early release that covered about 600 HLA-typed donors contained 300 to 350 gigabases of sequencing data and about 84 million unique TCR sequences. Alongside the repertoire data, information on donor age, sex, ethnicity and CMV serostatus was compiled. A separate validation cohort of 90 to 150 different subjects was used in addition to the approximately 700-subject first cohort. An earlier analysis of a few hundred of the donors applied high-throughput TCR beta sequencing to assess whether each TCR beta V gene segment acted as functional or pseudogenic. The aim of the study was to test whether cataloging public T cell receptors could identify signatures of past pathogen exposure. Of the roughly 410 genotyped donors, 75% to 85% were placed in the genetic ancestry cluster associated with self-reported Caucasian donors. The study profiled the T cell repertoires of 500 to 800 subjects by immunosequencing and related them to cytomegalovirus serostatus. In the later analysis, no new phenotypic data were used to find candidate immune exposures; instead, reliance was placed on TCR beta sequences and their occurrence across donors. Typing coverage varied by locus: about 629-640 donors for A, B, C, DRB1 and DQB1; more than 500 for DQA1; some 610 for DPA1; roughly 450 for DPB1. High-throughput TCR immunosequencing, statistical association of individual TCRs with disease status, and machine learning were combined to predict cytomegalovirus infection status. Five DR-DQ haplotypes were handled as single units for association and clustering because linkage in the cohort was strong.

What the study reported, not specific to this receptor: Compared with the approximately 720-donor mean, donors in an Asian-associated ancestry cluster had fewer N-insertions in productive TCRs, according to a later genetic analysis. Compared with equally common non-associated chains, HLA-associated TCR beta chains in a later analysis were more clonally expanded and had lower generation probabilities. The classifier was reported to diagnose cytomegalovirus status with high specificity and sensitivity in both the original cohort and the validation cohort. A further reported finding was that TCR beta sequences accurately predicted the HLA-A and HLA-B alleles for most subjects in the first cohort. CMV serostatus was the only immune exposure information available for the cohort. According to the authors, the approach could potentially be generalized to other disease states and immunological phenotypes. A later analysis reported that several top co-occurrence clusters appeared linked to parvovirus B19, influenza, CMV and Epstein-Barr virus. Because the 87-base-pair reads could not distinguish some IMGT-functional V segments, including TRBV6-2 and TRBV6-3, those segments were excluded. In an earlier analysis of 587 of the donors, most TCR beta V segments appeared in productive rearrangements about 87% or about 30% of the time, broadly matching IMGT annotations. Linkage disequilibrium might explain the correlated functional status among segregating V segments, but an unknown experimental factor could not be ruled out. Most CMV-associated TCR beta chains appeared to be HLA-restricted in a later analysis, and the HLA associations seemed to be driven largely by CMV exposure. Because HLA typing was unavailable for some donors at each locus, only the typed subset was used in association tests. In vitro tests confirmed that a few of the cytomegalovirus-associated TCR beta chains recognize cytomegalovirus antigens. Because counts were too low, 15 to 20 rarely observed V segments, including chromosome 9 orphons, were left out of the earlier analysis of over 550 of the donors. The study gave a list of 150 to 200 TCR beta chains associated with cytomegalovirus. According to a later analysis, TCR association rates differed among HLA loci, with DRB1 alleles showing the most associated TCRs and HLA-C alleles showing the fewest. Specific HLA alleles were associated with some 15,000 TCR beta sequences at a false discovery rate of 0.05 in a later analysis. The presence/absence analyses assumed that sequencing depth was roughly uniform across donors, and that assumption may not be true. Across donors, most TCR sequences were observed very rarely, whereas some public TCRs were present in many individuals. V-gene and J-gene trimming of TCR beta chains was associated with a missense DCLRE1C variant in a later genetic analysis, and the association was replicated in an independent cohort. When HLA alleles, especially DR and DQ, strongly co-occurred, TCR associations were difficult to assign to individual alleles. Only TCR beta chains were sequenced in this cohort, and the absence of alpha or paired-chain data limited detectable features. A group of highly shared sequence variants was considered likely to be a technical artifact of the sequencing pipeline.

CDR1 and CDR2 are drawn from the germline V gene (reference sequence): GTSNPN, SVGIG. The CDR3 covers 10 residues, taking in both the cysteine and the phenylalanine. Only the CDR3 part of the read is kept: 30 bases, read in frame from the first base. Relative to germline, V is 2 bases shorter and J is 8 bases shorter, with 6 bases between their ends. The cohort comprised around 700 healthy bone marrow donors. At the time of sampling, all cohort members were nominally healthy, though unrecorded immune exposures were likely present. The donor was CMV seropositive and was included in the group of approximately 300 seropositive cohort members. A peripheral blood sample was collected from each donor, and TCR beta sequencing was performed on peripheral blood mononuclear cells. The Qiagen DNeasy Blood Extraction Kit was used to extract genomic DNA from the blood cell samples. Library method: the immunoSEQ multiplex PCR assay. For the multiplex PCR, a mixture combining 60 forward primers for TCR Vbeta segments and 13 reverse primers for TCR Jbeta segments was used. The CDR3 region of rearranged TCR beta genes was amplified from genomic DNA by a multiplex PCR assay. The amplified TCR beta libraries were sequenced on the Illumina HiSeq System as 87-base-pair reads. From the authors' description of their analysis: A later analysis counted approximately 84 million unique TCR beta chains across the 500 to 850 repertoires, and around 9.9 million of these chains were shared by at least two donors. A nearest-neighbor algorithm error-corrected the raw reads and collapsed the reads into unique sequences, merging closely related sequences to remove PCR and sequencing errors. To assign V, D and J gene segments, CDR3 sequences were aligned to IMGT reference sequences. For a sequence to be retained, a match of at least six nucleotides was required to both a V gene segment and a J gene segment. A rearrangement counted as productive if the CDR3 had no stop codons and remained in frame with V and J, and every other rearrangement counted as non-productive. CDR3 was defined by IMGT convention, running from the second conserved V-encoded cysteine to the conserved J-encoded phenylalanine. The earlier analysis of about 610 of the donors excluded any sequence lacking an unambiguous match to a single V gene segment. In an earlier analysis of 450 to 750 of the donors, a V segment was called functional when productive rearrangements were above 56.7%, and segregating when the standard deviation between donors exceeded 5%. To diagnose cytomegalovirus status from the catalog of TCR beta chain sequences, a statistical classification framework was built. V and J gene assignment, in a later analysis, came from comparing TCR nucleotide sequences with IMGT/GENE-DB human TR gene sequences. The TCRdist pipeline was used in a later analysis to assign CDR3 sequences and most-parsimonious VDJ recombination scenarios. In a later analysis, every TCR beta chain was defined by the combination of its CDR3 amino acid sequence and its V-gene family, and reads without a unique V-gene family were dropped. A later analysis removed 500 to 650 highly shared, low-generation-probability nucleotide sequences to deal with suspected cross-contamination and a sequencing artifact. For each public chain, a later analysis derived a clonal expansion index from normalized ranks of inferred template counts within each repertoire. In a later analysis, generation probabilities were computed using a VDJ recombination model fitted to out-of-frame rearrangements, and the results were checked against IGoR. Hypergeometric tests were used in a later analysis to score TCR-TCR, TCR-HLA and TCR-CMV co-occurrence, with a repertoire-size bias correction applied to the TCR pairs. In a later analysis, false discovery rates were estimated by permuting HLA or CMV assignments 20 times. In a later analysis, co-occurring TCRs were grouped using DBSCAN, and TCRdist sequence similarity was added for clustering within HLA-allele-positive subsets. Co-occurrence clustering excluded repertoires with fewer than 30,000 or more than 120,000 public chains, plus five with anomalous nucleotide sharing. TCRdb limited this immuneACCESS table to in-frame rearrangements with V and J called. A share of clones is missing; checked studies link under half to unresolved V genes, and the rest is unexplained. V and J calls and clone size are given by that table; D and trimming were obtained from the DNA. The sample table shows more than 3,500 clones, and more than 65% are seen once. Together, the top ten hold 6.2% of the sample.

A remark on this clone: Its specific antigen is unknown. No clone much larger than this one lies a single base away; base qualities are absent.

The sequence links TRBV30 to TRBJ1-2; the D gene cannot be named for sure. The origin of this receptor is a woman aged 40 to 49 in good health and CMV-seropositive. Sequences were obtained from PBMCs. The base sequence is TGTGCCTGGAGTCACTCCGGCTACACCTTC. It codes for CAWSHSGYTF.